This TCR beta chain was recorded in a study of T cell changes during pregnancy in multiple sclerosis. The count of this clone is one. The length of the CDR3 is 17 residues. The trim removed 4 bases at V and 4 bases at J, leaving 11 bases unmatched. CDR1 and CDR2 from the germline V gene are SGDLS and YYNGEE. Sequencing was performed with immunoSEQ multiplex PCR; in TCRdb, only in-frame clones are kept and a portion is missing. Among under 45,000 clones, approximately 90% were seen once, and the ten largest hold 4% to 5%. The source material was peripheral blood, sampled in the second trimester of pregnancy. The chain links TRBV9 to TRBJ2-2, with 9 bases identical to TRBD2. This TCR was recovered from a female donor in good health, enrolled as a control in a pregnancy study. CDR3 amino acids: CASSSPKREAATGELFF. CDR3 sequence (DNA): TGTGCCAGCAGCTCCCCGAAGCGGGAGGCCGCCACCGGGGAGCTGTTTTTT.